This TCR beta chain is drawn from a study of cytomegalovirus exposure and HLA in healthy donors. The CDR3 sequence is 15 residues long. Trimming left V 2 bases short and J 2 bases short, with 11 bases between. Germline-derived CDR1 and CDR2 are SGHNT and YYREEE (reference sequence). This clone was found once. Its antigen is not identified. Study-wide results and caveats: In terms of immune exposure information, only CMV serostatus was available. More than 15,000 TCR beta sequences were associated with HLA alleles at 0.05 false discovery rate in a later analysis. Later on, a genetic analysis was performed. It linked a missense variant in DCLRE1C with V- and J-gene trimming of TCR beta. Presence/absence analyses assumed roughly uniform sequencing depth across donors, which may not hold.

60 Vbeta and 13 Jbeta primers were used in PCR. Measured with immunoSEQ multiplex PCR; TCRdb has only the in-frame clones, and not every one. The sample lists about 160,000 clones, roughly four fifths occurring once. This chain uses TRBV5-4 with TRBJ2-1, with D perhaps matching TRBD1 (5 bases). The sequence derives from a woman in her 50s in good health and CMV-seronegative. Input material: PBMCs. The CDR3 sequence is CASSFGREPYNEQFF. The CDR3 coding sequence is TGTGCCAGCAGCTTCGGCAGGGAACCCTACAATGAGCAGTTCTTC. The full variable domain, completed using reference TRBV5-4 and TRBJ2-1, is ETGVTQSPTHLIKTRGQQVTLRCSSQSGHNTVSWYQQALGQGPQFIFQYYREEENGRGNFPPRFSGLQFPNYSSELNVNALELDDSALYLCASSFGREPYNEQFFGPGTRLTVL.